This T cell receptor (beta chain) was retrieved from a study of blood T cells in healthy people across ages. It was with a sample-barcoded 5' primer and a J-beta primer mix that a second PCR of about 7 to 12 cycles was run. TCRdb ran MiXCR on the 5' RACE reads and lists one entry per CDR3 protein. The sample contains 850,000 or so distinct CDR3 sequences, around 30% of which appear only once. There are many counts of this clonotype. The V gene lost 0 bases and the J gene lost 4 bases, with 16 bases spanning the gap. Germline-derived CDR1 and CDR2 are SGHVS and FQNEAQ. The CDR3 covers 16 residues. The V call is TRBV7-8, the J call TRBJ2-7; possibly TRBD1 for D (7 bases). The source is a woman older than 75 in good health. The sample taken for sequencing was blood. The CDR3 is CASSLAGGRGYYEQYF. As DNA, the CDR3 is TGTGCCAGCAGCTTAGCGGGGGGCAGGGGGTATTACGAGCAGTACTTC.